This TCR beta chain was observed in a study of T cells in localized non-small cell lung cancer. Study results and caveats: A denser population of T cells in blood accompanied longer overall survival. Uninvolved adjacent lung showed higher T cell clonality than tumor.

Using immunoSEQ multiplex PCR, the repertoire was profiled, and TCRdb retains in-frame clones only, with some absent. The table records under 40,000 clones, 85% to 90% of them present only once. Trimming left V 0 bases short and J 4 bases short, with 5 bases between. The CDR3 extends over 12 amino acids. The V gene's germline CDR1 is SGDLS and CDR2 YYNGEE. On this clone: The antigen remains unidentified.

V and J are TRBV9 and TRBJ2-7; D may be TRBD1 or TRBD2 (5 bases each). Sequencing used peripheral blood, obtained before any cancer treatment. This clonotype was sampled from a male donor aged 60 or over with stage III lung adenocarcinoma. CDR3 in amino acids: CASSVGGYEQYF. CDR3 DNA: TGTGCCAGCAGCGTAGGGGGGTACGAGCAGTACTTC.